The TCR beta chain under discussion was sequenced for a study of T cell changes during pregnancy in multiple sclerosis. The CDR3 runs to 19 residues. Looked up from germline, CDR1 is LNHDA and CDR2 is SQIVND (reference sequence). V lost 7 bases and J lost 0, with 26 bases in between. Sequencing used immunoSEQ multiplex PCR; TCRdb keeps in-frame clones, though not all of them. The sample lists fewer than 12,000 clones, about 89% occurring once. The sequence derives from a female donor in good health, enrolled as a control in a pregnancy study. The V gene is TRBV19, the J gene TRBJ2-3; weak D call: TRBD1 (6 bases). This specimen was CD8+ T cells from peripheral blood mononuclear cells, taken in the first trimester of pregnancy. CDR3 sequence reads: CASTNSPGHGFASTDTQYF. CDR3 bases: TGTGCCAGTACCAATAGCCCGGGACACGGATTCGCTAGCACAGATACGCAGTATTTT.